This TCR beta chain is from a study of cytomegalovirus exposure and HLA in healthy donors. Study results and limitations: Among TCR beta chains of equal frequency, HLA-associated ones were more clonally expanded in a later analysis. V- and J-gene trimming of TCR beta was linked (in a later analysis) to a missense DCLRE1C variant.

About this clone: Its matching antigen is unknown.

Primers: 60 Vbeta forward and 13 Jbeta reverse. The table came from immunoSEQ multiplex PCR; TCRdb's copy has only in-frame clones and leaves some out. Of 150,000 or so clones in the sample, around 75% were seen once. The CDR3 contains 16 residues. Germline CDR1 LNHNV, CDR2 YYDKDF (reference sequence). Trimming cost V 3 bases and J 2 bases; bases outside gene matches: 4. This sequence joins TRBV15 and TRBJ2-1; 10 bases fit TRBD1. This TCR was recovered from a man between 18 and 29 years old in good health and CMV-seropositive. Specimen: PBMCs. CDR3 region: CATSRRDRGPYNEQFF. DNA for the CDR3: TGTGCCACCAGCAGGCGCGACAGGGGGCCCTACAATGAGCAGTTCTTC.